The 19 T cell receptor beta chains below were found in one sample sequenced in a study of response to subunit inactivated influenza vaccine. TCRdb redid the calling of the RT-PCR reads with MiXCR, one entry per CDR3 protein. The sample has roughly 670,000 distinct CDR3 sequences, 11% to 15% seen once; the top ten hold around 7.6%. The sample here was PBMCs from blood, taken 14 to 15 days before vaccination. These receptors all stem from a man in his fifties who received an inactivated influenza vaccine.

This clonotype was observed at least ten times. The chain has TRBV29-1 and TRBJ2-1; TRBD1 is a possible D gene (6 bases). Trimming took off 3 bases at V and 7 bases at J, with 16 bases between the two ends. The CDR3 spans 14 residues. Looked up from germline, CDR1 is SQVTM and CDR2 is ANQGSEA. CDR3: CSVEGQGQLNEQFF. The CDR3 nucleotides read TGCAGCGTTGAGGGGCAGGGGCAGTTGAATGAGCAGTTCTTC.

V usage is TRBV2 and J usage is TRBJ2-3, with D possibly matching TRBD2 (6 bases). Trimming removed 0 bases from V and 8 bases from J, with 12 bases in between. The CDR3 has 14 residues. Germline V gene lookup returns CDR1 SNHLY and CDR2 FYNNEI. This chain's CDR3 is CASSEAIGSGTQYF. DNA for the CDR3: TGTGCCAGCAGTGAAGCGATTGGTAGCGGTACGCAGTATTTT.

This clonotype was observed at least ten times. The chain uses TRBV12-3 or TRBV12-4 and TRBJ1-1, with 11 nucleotides matching TRBD1. With V trimmed by 1 base and J by 4 bases, 5 bases remained unmatched. The CDR3 runs to 16 residues. The CDR3 reads CASSLGTGGAPTEAFF. The CDR3 DNA sequence: TGTGCCAGCAGTTTAGGGACAGGGGGCGCACCCACTGAAGCTTTCTTT.

The gene calls are TRBV7-2 and TRBJ1-4, with no clear D. Germline values: CDR1 SGHTA, CDR2 FQGNSA. V lost 1 base to trimming and J lost 5 bases, with 11 bases between them. The CDR3 sequence is 15 residues long. The CDR3 DNA is TGTGCCAGCAGCTTAGTAGCAGGAGTGAATGAAAAACTGTTTTTT. Residues: CASSLVAGVNEKLFF.

The chain combines TRBV6-5 with TRBJ2-7, with TRBD2 matching over 10 bases. This CDR3 is 15 amino acids long. Germline V gene lookup returns CDR1 MNHEY and CDR2 SVGAGI. J lost 4 bases, V lost 0 bases, and 3 bases had no gene match. The CDR3 here is CASSYSSGGGYEQYF. The CDR3 bases are TGTGCCAGCAGTTACTCCAGCGGGGGGGGTTACGAGCAGTACTTC.

The chain joins TRBV9 to TRBJ2-6; D perhaps matches TRBD1 (5 bases). The CDR3 is 18 amino acids. Per the germline V gene, CDR1 is SGDLS and CDR2 is YYNGEE. V shed 4 bases and J shed 1 base, with 18 bases lying between them. CDR3 in DNA: TGTGCCAGCAGCCAAACTATTCTCCAGGGTTCTGGGGCCAACGTCCTGACTTTC. It translates to CASSQTILQGSGANVLTF.

As concerns this clonotype: In this CDR3 the conserved last residue, phenylalanine or tryptophan, is missing, so a read error is likely. The chain carries TRBV28 and TRBJ2-7, with TRBD1 as a possible D gene (6 bases). V was clipped by 6 bases and J by 5 bases, with 20 bases between them. CDR3 length: 15 amino acids. Germline lookup yields CDR1 MDHEN and CDR2 SYDVKM. This CDR3 reads CASRRDIPGADEQYS. The CDR3 DNA sequence: TGTGCCAGCAGACGAGATATCCCAGGGGCCGACGAGCAGTACTCC.

The V gene is TRBV4-1, the J gene TRBJ1-6; D possibly corresponds to TRBD1 (6 bases). The germline V gene has CDR1 MGHRA and CDR2 YSYEKL. The CDR3 is 17 residues long. The V end was cut by 1 base, the J end by 9 bases, with 19 bases between. The CDR3 reads CASSQGWPGARVSPLHF. For the CDR3, the DNA is TGCGCCAGCAGCCAAGGGTGGCCGGGGGCAAGGGTTTCACCCCTCCACTTT.

This clonotype was seen a few times. CDR3 sequence (DNA): TGCGCCAGCAGCTCCAGCGGGAGGGCCGTGGAAACGCAGTATTTT. It codes for CASSSSGRAVETQYF. The rearrangement uses TRBV5-1 and TRBJ2-3; 10 nucleotides match TRBD2. This CDR3 spans 15 amino acids. Unmatched junction bases numbered 10, after V lost 3 bases and J lost 9 bases. Germline CDR1 SGHRS, CDR2 YFSETQ.

In its sample, this clonotype was seen a few times. The V and J genes are TRBV24-1 and TRBJ2-7; 9 bases are shared with TRBD1. Germline CDR1 reads KGHDR; CDR2 reads SFDVKD. With 3 bases clipped from V and 2 bases from J, the junction kept 4 bases outside the gene matches. The CDR3 length is 15 residues. This chain's CDR3 is CATSDPTGGPYEQYF. CDR3 coding DNA: TGTGCCACCAGTGATCCGACAGGGGGTCCCTACGAGCAGTACTTC.

In this sample, this clonotype turned up a few times. The rearrangement links TRBV5-1 to TRBJ2-7, with 10 bases identical to TRBD1. CDR1 is SGHRS, CDR2 YFSETQ, per germline. CDR3 size: 16 residues. Trimming at V came to 4 bases and at J to 5 bases, leaving 12 bases not matched to a gene. The chain's CDR3 is CASSTRSGTGVNEQYF. CDR3 nucleotide sequence: TGCGCCAGCAGCACCCGCTCCGGGACAGGGGTAAACGAGCAGTACTTC.

The chain couples TRBV6-2 or TRBV6-3 to TRBJ2-2; no clear D gene. Germline CDR1 MNHEY, CDR2 SVGEGT. This CDR3 contains 13 residues. Trimming took 7 bases from V and 6 from J, leaving 12 bases between them. The CDR3 nucleotides read TGTGCCAGCAACAAGCCCCTACCCGGGGAGCTGTTTTTT. Its translation: CASNKPLPGELFF.

V and J are TRBV28 and TRBJ2-1, with 11 bases that match TRBD2. V gave up 5 bases and J gave up 7 bases; unmatched junction bases: 7. CDR3 size: 15 residues. CDR1 is MDHEN and CDR2 is SYDVKM in the germline V gene. The CDR3 spells CASSIGSGGANEQFF. The DNA for the CDR3 is TGTGCCAGCAGTATCGGTAGCGGGGGGGCGAATGAGCAGTTCTTC.

This clonotype has at least ten counts. The chain recombines TRBV29-1 with TRBJ1-5; 10 bases are shared with TRBD1. Germline V gives CDR1 SQVTM, CDR2 ANQGSEA. V lost 4 bases and J lost 5; bases outside the gene matches: 5. The CDR3 is 14 residues long. The CDR3 DNA reads as TGCAGCGTTGTCGACAGGGGGCTCGATCAGCCCCAGCATTTT. Translating gives CSVVDRGLDQPQHF.

This clonotype turned up a few times. This rearrangement joins TRBV6-5 to TRBJ2-7; D possibly uses TRBD1 or TRBD2 (6 bases each). In germline, CDR1 is MNHEY, CDR2 SVGAGI. V was trimmed by 2 bases and J by 6 bases, leaving 14 bases between them. The CDR3 contains 14 residues. CDR3 DNA: TGTGCCAGCAGTTACAGGGGGGTAGTGGGCGAGCAGTACTTC. Residues: CASSYRGVVGEQYF.

On this clonotype itself: Possible read error: a much larger clone is one base away. The V call is TRBV7-9, the J call TRBJ2-4; perhaps TRBD1 as D (5 bases). The CDR3 runs to 14 residues. Trimming cost V 1 base and J 3 bases, with 7 bases left between them. In germline, CDR1 is SEHNR, CDR2 FQNEAQ (reference sequence). CDR3 protein: CASSLVDSKNIQYF. The CDR3 DNA follows: TGTGCCAGCAGCTTAGTCGACAGCAAAAACATTCAGTACTTC.

This clonotype was counted between two and nine times. This chain links TRBV10-3 with TRBJ1-3; a possible D gene is TRBD1 (5 bases). The CDR3 is 15 amino acids. The germline V gene has CDR1 ENHRY and CDR2 SYGVKD. V was trimmed by 6 bases and J by 1 base, leaving 13 bases between them. The CDR3 is CAIRRDGLSGNTIYF. DNA of the CDR3: TGTGCCATCAGGAGGGACGGACTATCTGGAAACACCATATATTTT.

The genes are TRBV10-3 and TRBJ2-7; the D is unclear. Between the trimmed V and J ends, which lost 2 bases and 3 bases, there was a span of 5 bases. The germline V gene has CDR1 ENHRY and CDR2 SYGVKD. This CDR3 spans 12 amino acids. The CDR3 DNA reads as TGTGCCATCAGTGAGGGTCGCTACGAGCAGTACTTC. Translation: CAISEGRYEQYF.

This clonotype was seen a handful of times. V is TRBV12-3 or TRBV12-4 and J is TRBJ2-3, with 8 bases lining up with TRBD2. With V trimmed by 2 bases and J by 5 bases, 6 bases remained unmatched. The CDR3 totals 15 residues. The CDR3 nucleotides are TGTGCCAGCAGTTTATCCGGGGGGGCATTAGATACGCAGTATTTT. Protein sequence: CASSLSGGALDTQYF.